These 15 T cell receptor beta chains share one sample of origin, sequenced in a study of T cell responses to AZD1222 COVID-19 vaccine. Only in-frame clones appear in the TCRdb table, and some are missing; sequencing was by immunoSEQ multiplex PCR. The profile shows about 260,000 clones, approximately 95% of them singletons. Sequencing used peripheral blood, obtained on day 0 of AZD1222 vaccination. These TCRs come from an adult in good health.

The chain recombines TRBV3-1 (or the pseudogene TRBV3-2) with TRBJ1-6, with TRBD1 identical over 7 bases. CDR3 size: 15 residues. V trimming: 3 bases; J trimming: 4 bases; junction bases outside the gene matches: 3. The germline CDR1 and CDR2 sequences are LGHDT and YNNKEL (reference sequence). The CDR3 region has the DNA TGTGCCAGCAGCCAGACAGGGACTTATAATTCACCCCTCCACTTT. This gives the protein CASSQTGTYNSPLHF.

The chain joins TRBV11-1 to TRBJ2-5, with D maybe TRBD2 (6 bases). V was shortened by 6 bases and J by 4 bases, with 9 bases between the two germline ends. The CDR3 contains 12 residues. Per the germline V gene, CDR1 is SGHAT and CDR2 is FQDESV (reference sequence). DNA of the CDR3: TGTGCCAGCAGGACGGGGGTAGAGACCCAGTACTTC. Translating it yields CASRTGVETQYF.

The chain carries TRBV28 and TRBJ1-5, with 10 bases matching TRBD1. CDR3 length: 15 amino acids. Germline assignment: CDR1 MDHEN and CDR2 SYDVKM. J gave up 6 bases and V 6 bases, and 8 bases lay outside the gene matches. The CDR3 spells CASSQDRGLSQPQHF. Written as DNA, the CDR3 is TGTGCCAGCAGCCAAGACAGGGGGCTTAGTCAGCCCCAGCATTTT.

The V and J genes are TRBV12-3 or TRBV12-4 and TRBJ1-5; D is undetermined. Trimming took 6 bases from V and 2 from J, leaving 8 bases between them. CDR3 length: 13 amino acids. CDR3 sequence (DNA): TGTGCCAGCAGGTACAGTGGCAATCAGCCCCAGCATTTT. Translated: CASRYSGNQPQHF.

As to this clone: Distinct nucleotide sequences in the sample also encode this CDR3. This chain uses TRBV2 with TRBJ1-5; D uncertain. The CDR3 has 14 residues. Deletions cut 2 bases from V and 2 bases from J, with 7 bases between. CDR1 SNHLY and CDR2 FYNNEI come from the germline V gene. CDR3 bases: TGTGCCAGCAGTGAACGAACGGGCAATCAGCCCCAGCATTTT. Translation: CASSERTGNQPQHF.

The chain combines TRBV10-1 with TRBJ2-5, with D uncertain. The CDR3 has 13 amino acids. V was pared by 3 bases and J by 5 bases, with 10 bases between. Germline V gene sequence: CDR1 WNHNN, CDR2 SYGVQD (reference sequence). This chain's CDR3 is CASSEKGTETQYF. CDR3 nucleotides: TGCGCCAGCAGTGAAAAAGGCACGGAGACCCAGTACTTC.

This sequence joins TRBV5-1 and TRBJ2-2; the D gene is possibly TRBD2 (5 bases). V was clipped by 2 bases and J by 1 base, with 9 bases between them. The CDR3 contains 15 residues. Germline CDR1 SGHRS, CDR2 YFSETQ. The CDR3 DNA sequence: TGCGCCAGCAGCTTTGCTAGCCTGAACACCGGGGAGCTGTTTTTT. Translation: CASSFASLNTGELFF.

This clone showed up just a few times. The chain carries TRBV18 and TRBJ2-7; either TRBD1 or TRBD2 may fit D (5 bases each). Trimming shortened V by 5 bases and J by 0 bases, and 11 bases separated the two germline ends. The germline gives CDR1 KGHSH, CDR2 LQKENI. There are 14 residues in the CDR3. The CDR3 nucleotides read TGTGCCAGCTCATTGGGACGGTCCTCCTACGAGCAGTACTTC. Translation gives CASSLGRSSYEQYF.

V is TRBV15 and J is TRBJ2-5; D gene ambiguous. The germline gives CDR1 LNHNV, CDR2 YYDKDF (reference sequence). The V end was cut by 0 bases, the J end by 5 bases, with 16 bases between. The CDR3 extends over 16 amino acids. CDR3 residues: CATSRDVALHTETQYF. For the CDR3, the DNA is TGTGCCACCAGCAGAGATGTGGCACTGCATACGGAGACCCAGTACTTC.

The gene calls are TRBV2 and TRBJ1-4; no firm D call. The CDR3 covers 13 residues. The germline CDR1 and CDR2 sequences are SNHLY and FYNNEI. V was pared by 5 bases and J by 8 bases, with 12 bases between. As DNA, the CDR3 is TGTGCCAGCAGTCAAGTCCGCGGGGAAAAACTGTTTTTT. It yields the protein CASSQVRGEKLFF.

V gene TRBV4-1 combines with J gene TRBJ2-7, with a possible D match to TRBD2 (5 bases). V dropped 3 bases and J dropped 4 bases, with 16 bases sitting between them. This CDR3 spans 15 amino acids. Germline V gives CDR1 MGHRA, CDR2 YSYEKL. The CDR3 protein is CASSHLGRQAYEQYF. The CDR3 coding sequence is TGCGCCAGCAGCCATCTAGGGAGACAAGCTTACGAGCAGTACTTC.

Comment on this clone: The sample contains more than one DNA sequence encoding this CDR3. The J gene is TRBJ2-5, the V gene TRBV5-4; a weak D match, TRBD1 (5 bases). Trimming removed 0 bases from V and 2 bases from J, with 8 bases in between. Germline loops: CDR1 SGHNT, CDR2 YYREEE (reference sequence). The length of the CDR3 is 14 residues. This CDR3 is CASSLEAGQETQYF. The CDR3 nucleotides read TGTGCCAGCAGCTTGGAGGCAGGGCAAGAGACCCAGTACTTC. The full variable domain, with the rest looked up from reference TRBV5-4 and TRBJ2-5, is ETGVTQSPTHLIKTRGQQVTLRCSSQSGHNTVSWYQQALGQGPQFIFQYYREEENGRGNFPPRFSGLQFPNYSSELNVNALELDDSALYLCASSLEAGQETQYFGPGTRLLVL.

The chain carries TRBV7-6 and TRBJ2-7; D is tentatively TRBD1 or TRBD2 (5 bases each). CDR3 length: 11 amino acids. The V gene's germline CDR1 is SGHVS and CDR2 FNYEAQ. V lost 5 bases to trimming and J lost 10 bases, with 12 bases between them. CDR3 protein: CASSDRDGQYF. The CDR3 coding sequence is TGTGCCAGCAGCGACCGGGACGGACAGTACTTC.

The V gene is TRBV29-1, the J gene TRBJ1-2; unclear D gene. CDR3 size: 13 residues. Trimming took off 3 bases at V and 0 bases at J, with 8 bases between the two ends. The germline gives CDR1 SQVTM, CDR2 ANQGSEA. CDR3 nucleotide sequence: TGCAGCGTTGAGCTGAGGACTAACTATGGCTACACCTTC. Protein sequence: CSVELRTNYGYTF.

CDR3 bases: TGTGCCAGCAGTACGTTAAATGAAAAACTGTTTTTT. Translation gives CASSTLNEKLFF. This chain links TRBV7-9 with TRBJ1-4; no clear D. Germline V lookup: CDR1 SEHNR, CDR2 FQNEAQ (reference sequence). The V end was cut by 6 bases, the J end by 5 bases, with 7 bases between. This CDR3 spans 12 amino acids.